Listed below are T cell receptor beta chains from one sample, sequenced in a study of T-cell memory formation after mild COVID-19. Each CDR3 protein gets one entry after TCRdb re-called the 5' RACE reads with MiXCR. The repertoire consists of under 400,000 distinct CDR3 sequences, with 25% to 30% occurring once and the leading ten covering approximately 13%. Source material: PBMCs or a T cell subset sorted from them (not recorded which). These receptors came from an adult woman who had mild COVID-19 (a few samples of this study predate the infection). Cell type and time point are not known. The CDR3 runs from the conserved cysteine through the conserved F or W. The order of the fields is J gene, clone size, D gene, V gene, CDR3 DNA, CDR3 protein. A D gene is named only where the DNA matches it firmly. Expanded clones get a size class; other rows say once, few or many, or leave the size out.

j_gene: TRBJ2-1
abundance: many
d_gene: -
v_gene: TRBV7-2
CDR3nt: TGTGCCAGCAGCCCACCGTCGGGTAATGAGCAGTTCTTC
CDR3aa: CASSPPSGNEQFF

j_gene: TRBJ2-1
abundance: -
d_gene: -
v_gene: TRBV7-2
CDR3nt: TGTGCCAGCAGCTGGAATGAGCAGTTCTTC
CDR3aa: CASSWNEQFF

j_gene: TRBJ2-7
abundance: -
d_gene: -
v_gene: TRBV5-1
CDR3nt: TGCGCCAGCAGCTTGGCCCCCGACAGATACGAGCAGTACTTC
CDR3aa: CASSLAPDRYEQYF

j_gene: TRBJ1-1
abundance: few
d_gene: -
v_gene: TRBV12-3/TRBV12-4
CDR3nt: TGTGCCAGCAGCAGGTTAAACACTGAAGCTTTCTTT
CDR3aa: CASSRLNTEAFF

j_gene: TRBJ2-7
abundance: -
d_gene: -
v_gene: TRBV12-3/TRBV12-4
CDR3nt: TGTGCCAGCGCGGAATGGCGGAGGGTCTACGAGCAGTACTTC
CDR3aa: CASAEWRRVYEQYF

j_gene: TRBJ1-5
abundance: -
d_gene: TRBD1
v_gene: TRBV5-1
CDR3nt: TGCGCCAGCAGCCTAAGGACAGGTGATTCGGAGCCCCAGCATTTT
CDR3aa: CASSLRTGDSEPQHF

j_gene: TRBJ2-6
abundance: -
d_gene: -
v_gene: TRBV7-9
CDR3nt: TGTGCCAGCAGCTCCCTTTACTCTGGGGCCAACGTCCTGACTTTC
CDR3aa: CASSSLYSGANVLTF

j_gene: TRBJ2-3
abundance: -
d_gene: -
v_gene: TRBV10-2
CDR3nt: TGCGCCAGCAGTGAGTCGGGTACGCAGTATTTT
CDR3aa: CASSESGTQYF

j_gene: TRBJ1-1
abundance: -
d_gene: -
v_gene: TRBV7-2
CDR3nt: TGTGCCAGCAGCTTAATTACAGGGACGGGGACTGAAGCTTTCTTT
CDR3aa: CASSLITGTGTEAFF

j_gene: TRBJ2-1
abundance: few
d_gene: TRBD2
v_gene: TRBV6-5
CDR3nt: TGTGCCAGCACCGATCAAGGGAGGGGTGAGCAGTTCTTC
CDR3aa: CASTDQGRGEQFF

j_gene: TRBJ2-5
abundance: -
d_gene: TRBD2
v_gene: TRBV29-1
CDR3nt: TGCAGCGTGGGAGGGACTAGCGGGGAAGGAGAGACCCAGTACTTC
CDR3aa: CSVGGTSGEGETQYF

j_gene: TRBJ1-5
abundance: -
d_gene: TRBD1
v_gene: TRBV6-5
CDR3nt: TGTGCCAGCAGGGACAGGGGGGGGCTTCAGCCCCAGCATTTT
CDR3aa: CASRDRGGLQPQHF

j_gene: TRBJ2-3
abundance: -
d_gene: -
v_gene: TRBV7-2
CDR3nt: TGTGCCAGCAGACCCCCAGGGTTTGAGGGCACAGATACGCAGTATTTT
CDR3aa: CASRPPGFEGTDTQYF

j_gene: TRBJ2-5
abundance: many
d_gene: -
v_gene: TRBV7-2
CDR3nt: TGTGCCAGCAGCTTAACAGCCCAAGAGACCCAGTACTTC
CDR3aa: CASSLTAQETQYF

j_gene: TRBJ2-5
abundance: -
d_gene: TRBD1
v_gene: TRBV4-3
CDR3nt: TGCGCCAGCAGCCGCGTACCGGGACAGGGCCAAGAGACCCAGTACTTC
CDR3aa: CASSRVPGQGQETQYF

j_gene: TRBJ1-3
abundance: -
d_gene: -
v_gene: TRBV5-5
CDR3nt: TGTGCCAGCAGCTTGAGTGCGACAGCGGCTGGAAACACCATATATTTT
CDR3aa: CASSLSATAAGNTIYF